This TCR beta chain came from a study of blood T cell repertoires in COVID-19. Libraries were prepared by immunoSEQ multiplex PCR; TCRdb keeps only in-frame clonotypes and omits some of them. The sample carries 98,000 or so clones, 75% to 90% recorded once. Germline CDR1 and CDR2: SGHAT and FQNNGV. The length of the CDR3 is 15 residues. The V end was cut by 2 bases, the J end by 4 bases, with 14 bases between. This TCR was recovered from a man in his fifties with acute or convalescent COVID-19. This rearrangement joins TRBV11-2 to TRBJ1-2; no clear D. The specimen was peripheral blood. CDR3 sequence: CASSLSRGLGYGYTF. DNA of the CDR3: TGTGCCAGCAGCTTAAGCCGGGGTTTAGGCTATGGCTACACCTTC.